This is a list of T cell receptor beta chains from one sample in a study of beta chain features in type 1 diabetes. Generated by immunoSEQ multiplex PCR, the TCRdb table keeps only in-frame clones and is missing some. The sample consists of approximately 120,000 clones, approximately 15% of them appearing once. The material sequenced was central memory CD4+ T cells from blood. The receptors were gathered from a man between 18 and 35 years old with type 1 diabetes. Both conserved end residues are part of each CDR3.

v_call	j_call	cdr3_aa
TRBV20-1	TRBJ2-1	CSAADYNEQFF
TRBV6-1	TRBJ1-2	CASSEPGRYGYTF
TRBV28	TRBJ2-5	CASRSGQGAMGETQYF
TRBV6-1	TRBJ1-5	CASSGQGANQPQHF
TRBV5-7	TRBJ2-7	CASSGAYGDYEQYF
TRBV5-4	TRBJ2-2	CASSFTGLANTGELFF
TRBV7-2	TRBJ2-1	CASSPGDEQFF
TRBV30	TRBJ1-1	CALGRGNTEAFF
TRBV7-6	TRBJ2-7	CASSPGAGTEYEQYF
TRBV29-1	TRBJ1-2	CSAGTESNYGYTF
TRBV29-1	TRBJ2-1	CSGEDRGLYNEQFF
TRBV7-7	TRBJ2-2	CASSPGQSNTGELFF
TRBV19	TRBJ2-2	CASSPYGGLGTGELFF
TRBV11-1	TRBJ1-1	CASSPLVDTEAFF